Included here is one T cell receptor (beta chain) sequence, with context. The source of the sample is a study of regulatory T cells in long-lasting Graves disease. The time point is: persistent/refractory GD, antithyroid drugs over 5 years with positive TRAb. The TCR library used RNA extracted from PBMCs. Sequencing libraries for TCR beta were prepared with iRepertoire HTBI primers and Arm-PCR of CDR3 regions. MiXCR was run by TCRdb on the multiplex PCR reads, yielding one entry per CDR3 protein. The sample has around 460,000 distinct CDR3 sequences; around a fifth are singletons. The CDR3 runs 14 residues. Germline-derived CDR1 and CDR2 are SGDLS and YYNGEE. V was pared by 3 bases and J by 6 bases, with 16 bases between.

The J gene is TRBJ2-7, the V gene TRBV9; D is perhaps TRBD1 or TRBD2 (5 bases each). This clonotype was sampled from a female donor with Graves disease. The starting material was peripheral blood mononuclear cells (PBMCs), obtained when the disease was refractory, from a patient treated with antithyroid drugs. CDR3 DNA: TGTGCCAGCAGCGCCGGGACGGCGAGTCTCGAGCAGTACTTC. Its translation: CASSAGTASLEQYF.